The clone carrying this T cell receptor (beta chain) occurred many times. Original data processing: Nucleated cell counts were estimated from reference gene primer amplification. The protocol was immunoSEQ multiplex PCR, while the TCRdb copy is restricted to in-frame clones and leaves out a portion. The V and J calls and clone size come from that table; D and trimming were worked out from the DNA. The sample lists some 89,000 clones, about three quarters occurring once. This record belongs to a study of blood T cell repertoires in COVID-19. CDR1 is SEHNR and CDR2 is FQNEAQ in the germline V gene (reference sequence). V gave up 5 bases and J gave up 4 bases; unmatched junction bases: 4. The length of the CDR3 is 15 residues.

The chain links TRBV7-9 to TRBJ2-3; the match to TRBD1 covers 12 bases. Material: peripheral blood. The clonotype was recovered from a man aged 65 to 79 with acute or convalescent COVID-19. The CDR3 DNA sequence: TGTGCCAGCAGCCCCGGGACAGGGGGCGCAGATACGCAGTATTTT. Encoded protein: CASSPGTGGADTQYF.